This record covers a single T cell receptor beta chain. The data stem from a study of T-cell reconstitution after alpha-beta-depleted transplantation in children. Losses at the gene ends were 2 bases for V and 2 bases for J; bases not matched to a gene: 2. Germline-derived CDR1 and CDR2 are SGDLS and YYNGEE. The CDR3 extends over 16 amino acids. Unique molecular identifiers were incorporated during preparation of the TCRbeta library. MiXCR was run by TCRdb on the PCR reads, yielding one entry per CDR3 protein. In the table there are about half a million distinct CDR3 sequences, around 13% of which are singletons.

The input for sequencing was PBMCs from the stem cell graft donor, taken from the stem cell graft. The chain joins TRBV9 to TRBJ2-1; TRBD2 agrees at 12 bases. This sequence originates from a human donor who donated a stem cell graft to a child with combined immunodeficiency. CDR3 DNA: TGTGCCAGCAGCGTCCTAGCGGGAGGGACCTACAATGAGCAGTTCTTC. Amino acids: CASSVLAGGTYNEQFF.